Here is one T cell receptor beta chain with its context. All of the donors resided in Nashville, Tennessee, and each was a Caucasian adult. This sample was included in a study of shared clonotypes between healthy human individuals. V was pared by 0 bases and J by 12 bases, with 15 bases between. The CDR3 has 14 amino acids. Germline assignment: CDR1 KGHSH and CDR2 LQKENI. Clones were sequenced by immunoSEQ multiplex PCR, and TCRdb holds only the in-frame ones, with some missing. This table has about a million clones, about 80% appearing once. The origin of this receptor is a man between 18 and 35 years old in good health. The sequencing input was memory CD4+ T cells sorted from blood. Subset here: CD45RA-negative fraction. The chain recombines TRBV18 with TRBJ2-1, with a possible D match to TRBD2 (6 bases). CDR3 nucleotide sequence: TGTGCCAGCTCACCACCCATGGGCGGGGTAACGCAGTTCTTC. Encoded protein: CASSPPMGGVTQFF.